Listed below are T cell receptor beta chains from one sample, sequenced in a study of radiotherapy plus CTLA-4 blockade in lung cancer. TCRdb keeps only in-frame clones here, not all; method: immunoSEQ multiplex PCR. The data contain some 98,000 clones, about 81% of them singletons. Sequenced material: peripheral blood, taken from a patient treated with radiotherapy plus ipilimumab. These receptors were obtained from a human donor with non-small cell lung cancer who had a partial response to radiotherapy plus ipilimumab. The CDR3 runs from the conserved cysteine through the conserved F or W. Clone size is given for some rows only: seen once, a few or many times, or a class if the clone is expanded.

j_call: TRBJ1-1
clone_size: few
v_call: TRBV6-5
cdr3_aa: CASSYIQGMYTEAFF

j_call: TRBJ2-7
clone_size: .
v_call: TRBV27
cdr3_aa: CASSQGQGGSYEQYF

j_call: TRBJ2-7
clone_size: .
v_call: TRBV11-2
cdr3_aa: CASSSGTSRTYEQYF

j_call: TRBJ1-2
clone_size: .
v_call: TRBV18
cdr3_aa: CASSPTANYGYTF

j_call: TRBJ1-5
clone_size: .
v_call: TRBV28
cdr3_aa: CASSFGTRNQPQHF

j_call: TRBJ1-1
clone_size: once
v_call: TRBV19
cdr3_aa: CASSPGQLMNTEAFF

j_call: TRBJ1-3
clone_size: .
v_call: TRBV28
cdr3_aa: CASSPPRGQGGNTIYF

j_call: TRBJ1-1
clone_size: few
v_call: TRBV21-1
cdr3_aa: CASRRGGMNTEAFF

j_call: TRBJ2-7
clone_size: .
v_call: TRBV5-1
cdr3_aa: CASSLAPTSGRPGEQYF

j_call: TRBJ2-7
clone_size: .
v_call: TRBV21-1
cdr3_aa: CASSKTARSLGGSYEQYF

j_call: TRBJ2-2
clone_size: .
v_call: TRBV9
cdr3_aa: CASSVGTSGFTGELFF

j_call: TRBJ2-3
clone_size: .
v_call: TRBV10-3
cdr3_aa: CAISESGGITDTQYF

j_call: TRBJ1-5
clone_size: .
v_call: TRBV5-6
cdr3_aa: CASSLGRQPNQPQHF

j_call: TRBJ1-5
clone_size: .
v_call: TRBV28
cdr3_aa: CASSSPGTFNQPQHF

j_call: TRBJ2-1
clone_size: .
v_call: TRBV5-4
cdr3_aa: CASSSTGVNEQFF

j_call: TRBJ1-2
clone_size: .
v_call: TRBV19
cdr3_aa: CASSSRENYGYTF

j_call: TRBJ2-5
clone_size: .
v_call: TRBV6-6
cdr3_aa: CASSSTAGGRRETQYF

j_call: TRBJ1-2
clone_size: few
v_call: TRBV9
cdr3_aa: CASSAATGSVGYGYTF

j_call: TRBJ2-2
clone_size: .
v_call: TRBV9
cdr3_aa: CASSVLANTGELFF

j_call: TRBJ1-1
clone_size: .
v_call: TRBV18
cdr3_aa: CASSPGQPDEAFF

j_call: TRBJ2-5
clone_size: .
v_call: TRBV7-9
cdr3_aa: CASSLVSGGETQYF

j_call: TRBJ2-2
clone_size: .
v_call: TRBV27
cdr3_aa: CASSSDPSRGTGELFF

j_call: TRBJ2-2
clone_size: .
v_call: TRBV5-1
cdr3_aa: CASSLVASGSRFNTGELFF

j_call: TRBJ2-3
clone_size: .
v_call: TRBV5-1
cdr3_aa: CASSPQGGGTDTQYF

j_call: TRBJ1-1
clone_size: .
v_call: TRBV6-1
cdr3_aa: CASSLEENTEAFF

j_call: TRBJ2-7
clone_size: .
v_call: TRBV11-3
cdr3_aa: CASSPSVGGYEQYF

j_call: TRBJ1-1
clone_size: .
v_call: TRBV5-4
cdr3_aa: CASRGDIGTEAFF

j_call: TRBJ2-3
clone_size: .
v_call: TRBV5-1
cdr3_aa: CASSLANSGNTDTQYF

j_call: TRBJ1-3
clone_size: .
v_call: TRBV10-3
cdr3_aa: CAISESRPGGTGNTIYF